The rows below give T cell receptor beta chains drawn from one sample of a study of cytomegalovirus exposure and HLA in healthy donors. The assay was immunoSEQ multiplex PCR, and TCRdb's table has in-frame clones only and misses some. The sample lists roughly 120,000 clones, over 60% occurring once. Sequenced material: PBMCs. The receptors derive from a human donor in good health. CDR3s include the opening cysteine and the closing phenylalanine or tryptophan. D genes are given only for firm matches. Only some rows state a clone size, as once, few, many or a class for expanded clones.

V: TRBV2
size: .
J: TRBJ2-7
D: TRBD1
CDR3: CASRGQGASYEQYF
DNA: TGTGCCAGCAGAGGACAGGGGGCCTCCTACGAGCAGTACTTC

V: TRBV5-1
size: .
J: TRBJ1-1
D: .
CDR3: CASSLVAGVTEAFF
DNA: TGCGCCAGCAGCTTGGTTGCGGGAGTCACTGAAGCTTTCTTT

V: TRBV6-5
size: .
J: TRBJ1-4
D: .
CDR3: CASSYEGEGEKLFF
DNA: TGTGCCAGCAGTTACGAGGGGGAGGGAGAAAAACTGTTTTTT

V: TRBV4-2
size: few
J: TRBJ2-7
D: .
CDR3: CASSLTKAGASYEQYF
DNA: TGTGCCAGCAGCCTTACCAAGGCAGGGGCCTCCTACGAGCAGTACTTC

V: TRBV19
size: .
J: TRBJ1-1
D: .
CDR3: CASLRGYRNSEAFF
DNA: TGTGCCAGTCTCAGGGGCTACCGAAACTCTGAAGCTTTCTTT

V: TRBV6-5
size: .
J: TRBJ2-7
D: TRBD1
CDR3: CASSYDRGGGEQYF
DNA: TGTGCCAGCAGTTACGACAGGGGGGGCGGCGAGCAGTACTTC

V: TRBV19
size: .
J: TRBJ1-1
D: .
CDR3: CASSIDHQGPAEAFF
DNA: TGTGCCAGTAGTATAGATCACCAGGGCCCCGCTGAAGCTTTCTTT

V: TRBV5-6
size: .
J: TRBJ2-1
D: .
CDR3: CASSFLLSSYNEQFF
DNA: TGTGCCAGCAGCTTTCTACTAAGCTCCTACAATGAGCAGTTCTTC

V: TRBV11-2
size: .
J: TRBJ1-1
D: .
CDR3: CASSARQVTEAFF
DNA: TGTGCCAGCAGCGCCCGACAGGTTACTGAAGCTTTCTTT

V: TRBV6-1
size: .
J: TRBJ2-3
D: TRBD2
CDR3: CASTELAGGTDTQYF
DNA: TGTGCCAGCACCGAACTAGCGGGGGGGACAGATACGCAGTATTTT

V: TRBV19
size: once
J: TRBJ1-1
D: .
CDR3: CASILSAVRPQKTGKNTEAFF
DNA: TGTGCCAGTATTTTGTCCGCCGTCCGACCACAGAAAACAGGGAAGAACACTGAAGCTTTCTTT

V: TRBV2
size: .
J: TRBJ1-2
D: .
CDR3: CASSEFDRDIRGYTF
DNA: TGTGCCAGCAGTGAATTCGATAGGGACATTAGAGGCTACACCTTC

V: TRBV6-5
size: .
J: TRBJ2-7
D: TRBD2
CDR3: CASRATSGGSYEQYF
DNA: TGTGCCAGCAGGGCGACTAGCGGGGGGTCCTACGAGCAGTACTTC

V: TRBV6-1
size: .
J: TRBJ2-3
D: TRBD2
CDR3: CASSGLAGVTDTQYF
DNA: TGTGCCAGCAGTGGACTAGCGGGGGTCACAGATACGCAGTATTTT

V: TRBV29-1
size: once
J: TRBJ2-1
D: TRBD1
CDR3: CSVGGQGTEQFF
DNA: TGCAGCGTTGGTGGACAGGGGACTGAGCAGTTCTTC

V: TRBV5-1
size: .
J: TRBJ1-1
D: .
CDR3: CASSLTGVNTEAFF
DNA: TGCGCCAGCAGCTTGACGGGGGTGAACACTGAAGCTTTCTTT

V: TRBV6-1
size: .
J: TRBJ2-7
D: .
CDR3: CASSLGQHYEQYF
DNA: TGTGCCAGCAGCCTGGGGCAGCACTACGAGCAGTACTTC

V: TRBV28
size: once
J: TRBJ2-2
D: TRBD1
CDR3: CASSLGDRANTGELFF
DNA: TGTGCCAGCAGTTTGGGGGACAGGGCTAACACCGGGGAGCTGTTTTTT

V: TRBV19
size: .
J: TRBJ1-1
D: .
CDR3: CASSAQTDVAEAFF
DNA: TGTGCCAGTAGTGCGCAGACTGATGTCGCTGAAGCTTTCTTT

V: TRBV6-1
size: once
J: TRBJ2-7
D: .
CDR3: CASSDWGLTYEQYF
DNA: TGTGCCAGCAGTGATTGGGGACTGACCTACGAGCAGTACTTC

V: TRBV6-6
size: .
J: TRBJ2-7
D: .
CDR3: CASSVSPGYEQYF
DNA: TGTGCCAGCAGTGTGTCCCCAGGCTACGAGCAGTACTTC

V: TRBV27
size: .
J: TRBJ2-7
D: TRBD2
CDR3: CASSLYASGVYEQYF
DNA: TGTGCCAGCAGTTTATACGCTAGCGGGGTCTACGAGCAGTACTTC

V: TRBV2
size: .
J: TRBJ2-3
D: TRBD2
CDR3: CASLGLAETDTQYF
DNA: TGTGCCAGCTTGGGACTAGCGGAGACAGATACGCAGTATTTT

V: TRBV15
size: .
J: TRBJ2-6
D: TRBD1
CDR3: CATSRLSGTGVSGANVLTF
DNA: TGTGCCACCAGCAGATTATCCGGGACAGGGGTCTCTGGGGCCAACGTCCTGACTTTC

V: TRBV19
size: .
J: TRBJ2-1
D: TRBD1
CDR3: CASIPSGPGDRAYNEQFF
DNA: TGTGCCAGTATTCCGTCTGGACCCGGAGACAGGGCCTACAATGAGCAGTTCTTC

V: TRBV27
size: few
J: TRBJ1-2
D: .
CDR3: CASSFGARYGYTF
DNA: TGTGCCAGCAGTTTTGGGGCCAGATATGGCTACACCTTC

V: TRBV15
size: .
J: TRBJ2-5
D: TRBD1
CDR3: CATSGQTGVRGETQYF
DNA: TGTGCCACCAGCGGACAGACAGGGGTGAGGGGAGAGACCCAGTACTTC

V: TRBV14
size: .
J: TRBJ1-2
D: .
CDR3: CASSQNAGGLTCF
DNA: TGTGCCAGCAGCCAAAACGCGGGGGGCCTAACATGCTTC

V: TRBV2
size: .
J: TRBJ1-6
D: .
CDR3: CASSPSGSYNSPLHF
DNA: TGTGCCAGCTCCCCGTCGGGCTCCTATAATTCACCCCTCCACTTT

V: TRBV5-1
size: .
J: TRBJ2-5
D: .
CDR3: CASSLGFEGETQYF
DNA: TGCGCCAGCAGCTTGGGGTTTGAGGGAGAGACCCAGTACTTC

V: TRBV7-2
size: once
J: TRBJ2-5
D: TRBD1
CDR3: CASGDRGVVRETQYF
DNA: TGTGCCAGCGGGGACAGGGGGGTTGTTAGGGAGACCCAGTACTTC

V: TRBV2
size: .
J: TRBJ2-4
D: .
CDR3: CASSWTELAKNIQYF
DNA: TGTGCCAGCAGCTGGACAGAACTAGCCAAAAACATTCAGTACTTC

V: TRBV29-1
size: once
J: TRBJ2-7
D: TRBD2
CDR3: CSVGSGGTYEQYF
DNA: TGCAGCGTTGGGTCGGGGGGGACCTACGAGCAGTACTTC

V: TRBV7-8
size: .
J: TRBJ1-5
D: TRBD1
CDR3: CASSPFGTGSNQPQHF
DNA: TGTGCCAGCAGCCCATTCGGGACAGGGAGCAATCAGCCCCAGCATTTT

V: TRBV7-3
size: .
J: TRBJ2-1
D: .
CDR3: CASSLTSDNEQFF
DNA: TGTGCCAGCAGCTTAACTAGCGATAATGAGCAGTTCTTC

V: TRBV10-1
size: .
J: TRBJ2-7
D: .
CDR3: CASDPGPGGPEQYF
DNA: TGCGCCAGTGATCCTGGGCCAGGGGGGCCCGAGCAGTACTTC

V: TRBV6-5
size: .
J: TRBJ1-5
D: .
CDR3: CASSSDRGSNQPQHF
DNA: TGTGCCAGCAGCAGCGACAGAGGTAGCAATCAGCCCCAGCATTTT

V: TRBV2
size: .
J: TRBJ2-4
D: .
CDR3: CASGLPKGAKNIQYF
DNA: TGTGCCAGCGGCTTACCCAAGGGGGCCAAAAACATTCAGTACTTC

V: TRBV7-2
size: .
J: TRBJ2-7
D: TRBD1
CDR3: CASSPRQGAYEQYF
DNA: TGTGCCAGCAGCCCCAGACAGGGGGCGTACGAGCAGTACTTC

V: TRBV27
size: .
J: TRBJ2-7
D: .
CDR3: CASSFSGSYEQYF
DNA: TGTGCCAGCAGTTTCTCAGGGTCCTACGAGCAGTACTTC

V: TRBV9
size: few
J: TRBJ1-1
D: .
CDR3: CASSAWTSMNTEAFF
DNA: TGTGCCAGCAGCGCATGGACATCCATGAACACTGAAGCTTTCTTT

V: TRBV7-8
size: .
J: TRBJ1-6
D: .
CDR3: CASSWEGFVNSPLHF
DNA: TGTGCCAGCAGCTGGGAGGGTTTTGTCAATTCACCCCTCCACTTT

V: TRBV5-1
size: once
J: TRBJ2-5
D: .
CDR3: CASSLWASEGETQYF
DNA: TGCGCCAGCAGCTTGTGGGCTAGCGAGGGGGAGACCCAGTACTTC

V: TRBV7-9
size: .
J: TRBJ1-2
D: .
CDR3: CASSLGGSYGYTF
DNA: TGTGCCAGCAGCTTGGGGGGTAGCTATGGCTACACCTTC

V: TRBV27
size: .
J: TRBJ2-7
D: .
CDR3: CASALRDTNYEQYF
DNA: TGTGCCAGCGCCCTCCGGGACACCAACTACGAGCAGTACTTC

V: TRBV5-5
size: .
J: TRBJ2-1
D: TRBD2
CDR3: CASRISGGPFNEQFF
DNA: TGTGCCAGCAGGATCAGCGGGGGCCCCTTTAATGAGCAGTTCTTC

V: TRBV14
size: .
J: TRBJ1-6
D: .
CDR3: CASSQEHYSYNSPLHF
DNA: TGTGCCAGCAGCCAAGAACATTACTCCTATAATTCACCCCTCCACTTT

V: TRBV6-5
size: .
J: TRBJ2-7
D: TRBD1
CDR3: CASSSSGQGLSYEQYF
DNA: TGTGCCAGCAGTTCGAGTGGACAGGGGCTCTCCTACGAGCAGTACTTC

V: TRBV9
size: .
J: TRBJ2-7
D: TRBD1
CDR3: CASSQDRGYSYEQYF
DNA: TGTGCCAGCAGCCAGGACAGGGGGTACTCCTACGAGCAGTACTTC

V: TRBV6-5
size: few
J: TRBJ1-2
D: TRBD1
CDR3: CASSYLTGLGGYTF
DNA: TGTGCCAGCAGTTACTTGACAGGGCTAGGGGGCTACACCTTC

V: TRBV6-1
size: few
J: TRBJ1-5
D: .
CDR3: CASSSQDNQPQHF
DNA: TGTGCCAGCAGTTCGCAGGACAATCAGCCCCAGCATTTT

V: TRBV20-1
size: .
J: TRBJ2-5
D: .
CDR3: CSATEETQYF
DNA: TGCAGTGCTACGGAAGAGACCCAGTACTTC

V: TRBV2
size: .
J: TRBJ1-6
D: .
CDR3: CASSGITGRSPLHF
DNA: TGTGCCAGCAGTGGTATTACAGGCCGGTCACCCCTCCACTTT